The 26 T cell receptor beta chains in this list originate from one sample, sequenced in a study of cytomegalovirus exposure and HLA in healthy donors. PCR involved 60 Vbeta and 13 Jbeta primers. This table comes from immunoSEQ multiplex PCR, and its TCRdb copy is limited to in-frame clones, with some not included. Of over 130,000 clones listed, less than 85% are singletons. The sequenced sample was PBMCs. The receptors stem from a man between 50 and 59 years old in good health and CMV-seropositive.

The chain uses TRBV9 and TRBJ2-2; possibly TRBD2 for D (6 bases). The V and J ends lost 0 bases and 0 bases respectively, with 15 bases between them. The CDR3 contains 18 residues. Germline V gene lookup returns CDR1 SGDLS and CDR2 YYNGEE. The DNA for the CDR3 is TGTGCCAGCAGCGTAGTATTAGCGGCGGCCTCGAACACCGGGGAGCTGTTTTTT. This codes for CASSVVLAAASNTGELFF. The variable domain in full, with the rest retrieved from reference TRBV9 and TRBJ2-2, is DSGVTQTPKHLITATGQRVTLRCSPRSGDLSVYWYQQSLDQGLQFLIQYYNGEERAKGNILERFSAQQFPDLHSELNLSSLELGDSALYFCASSVVLAAASNTGELFFGEGSRLTVL.

V and J are TRBV5-1 and TRBJ2-1; 9 bases are a match to TRBD1. J lost 9 bases, V lost 4 bases, and 11 bases had no gene match. This CDR3 has 15 residues. Germline CDR1 reads SGHRS; CDR2 reads YFSETQ. CDR3 amino acids: CASSTTGTGYGEQFF. The CDR3 DNA reads TGCGCCAGCAGCACGACCGGGACAGGGTATGGTGAGCAGTTCTTC.

V is TRBV2 and J is TRBJ2-1; D not certain. Trimming shortened V by 4 bases and J by 5 bases, and 3 bases separated the two germline ends. The CDR3 runs to 11 residues. CDR1 is SNHLY, CDR2 FYNNEI, per germline. The chain's CDR3 is CASSADNEQFF. In DNA, the CDR3 is TGTGCCAGCAGTGCGGACAATGAGCAGTTCTTC.

The chain uses TRBV6-1 and TRBJ1-5; TRBD1 is a possible D gene (5 bases). With 4 bases removed from V and 4 bases from J, the gap between germline ends came to 17 bases. Germline values: CDR1 MNHNS, CDR2 SASEGT. The CDR3 contains 16 residues. The DNA of the CDR3 is TGTGCCAGCAGTGCCCTTGCGGGACTCTATAATCAGCCCCAGCATTTT. Its translation: CASSALAGLYNQPQHF.

This sequence joins TRBV2 and TRBJ2-2, with D possibly being TRBD2 (5 bases). V was shortened by 4 bases and J by 6 bases, with 9 bases between the two germline ends. Germline-derived CDR1 and CDR2 are SNHLY and FYNNEI. The CDR3 has 13 amino acids. CDR3 in amino acids: CASSVEGAGELFF. The CDR3 coding sequence is TGTGCCAGCAGTGTTGAGGGCGCCGGGGAGCTGTTTTTT.

The gene calls are TRBV7-8 and TRBJ1-6, with 10 positions matching TRBD1. Germline V gene sequence: CDR1 SGHVS, CDR2 FQNEAQ. CDR3 length equals 16 residues. V dropped 5 bases and J dropped 5; count of bases not matched to a gene: 6. DNA for the CDR3: TGTGCCAGCAGCCCCCCGGGACAGGGGAATAATTCACCCCTCCACTTT. Protein: CASSPPGQGNNSPLHF.

The chain carries TRBV28 and TRBJ1-1, with unresolved D. In germline, CDR1 is MDHEN, CDR2 SYDVKM. This CDR3 spans 13 amino acids. V lost 5 bases to trimming and J lost 1 base, with 8 bases between them. CDR3 nucleotides: TGTGCCAGCAGTCCTGAGTGGAACACTGAAGCTTTCTTT. As protein: CASSPEWNTEAFF.

For this clone: An end of the junction differs from the germline gene, which may be a read error. The V call is TRBV27, the J call TRBJ2-2, with a possible D match to TRBD2 (5 bases). The CDR3 totals 17 residues. Looked up from germline, CDR1 is MNHEY and CDR2 is SMNVEV (reference sequence). CDR3 in amino acids: CASSPLVASLGTGELLF. Here the CDR3 DNA reads TGTGCCAGCAGTCCCCTGGTGGCTAGTTTGGGAACCGGGGAGCTGCTTTTT.

The rearrangement uses TRBV6-5 and TRBJ1-4; 7 bases line up with TRBD1. CDR3 size: 15 residues. V was pared by 5 bases and J by 3 bases, with 6 bases of the junction left unmatched. Per germline, CDR1 MNHEY and CDR2 SVGAGI. The CDR3 protein is CASSNRGTANEKLFF. The CDR3 coding sequence is TGTGCCAGCAGTAACCGGGGGACAGCTAATGAAAAACTGTTTTTT.

V usage is TRBV5-1 and J usage is TRBJ2-1; TRBD2 agrees at 9 bases. Trimming cost V 0 bases and J 9 bases; bases outside gene matches: 7. Germline-derived CDR1 and CDR2 are SGHRS and YFSETQ. CDR3 length equals 15 residues. The CDR3 DNA is TGCGCCAGCAGCTTGGAAGGCGGGAGGGCTGCTGAGCAGTTCTTC. Translation: CASSLEGGRAAEQFF.

The J gene is TRBJ1-2, the V gene TRBV7-9; 8 nucleotides line up with TRBD1. Germline CDR1 and CDR2: SEHNR and FQNEAQ (reference sequence). This CDR3 has 14 residues. V shed 1 base, J shed 6 bases, and the junction held 4 bases outside the gene matches. This CDR3 reads CASSLGTGRDGYTF. CDR3 in DNA: TGTGCCAGCAGCTTAGGGACAGGGAGGGATGGCTACACCTTC. The full variable domain, its missing parts supplied by reference TRBV7-9 and TRBJ1-2, is DTGVSQNPRHKITKRGQNVTFRCDPISEHNRLYWYRQTLGQGPEFLTYFQNEAQLEKSRLLSDRFSAERPKGSFSTLEIQRTEQGDSAMYLCASSLGTGRDGYTFGSGTRLTVV.

The chain joins TRBV28 to TRBJ1-2; no clear D. Trimming pared 2 bases from V and 2 bases from J, leaving 12 bases between. From germline, CDR1 is MDHEN and CDR2 SYDVKM. This CDR3 region has 15 residues. The CDR3 region is CASSLAVRRNYGYTF. The DNA for the CDR3 is TGTGCCAGCAGTTTAGCGGTGCGACGGAACTATGGCTACACCTTC.

The chain joins TRBV28 to TRBJ1-5; 8 bases fit TRBD1. The CDR3 loop spans 15 amino acids. CDR1 is MDHEN, CDR2 SYDVKM, per germline. V was pared by 5 bases and J by 2 bases, with 5 bases of the junction left unmatched. The CDR3 DNA follows: TGTGCCAGCAGTGGAGAGACAGGGGGCAATCAGCCCCAGCATTTT. This codes for CASSGETGGNQPQHF.

CDR3 nucleotide sequence: TGTGCCAGCAGTGGTAACCCTAGGGATACGCAGTATTTT. Its translation: CASSGNPRDTQYF. J is TRBJ2-3 and V is TRBV2, with D unresolved. Germline assignment: CDR1 SNHLY and CDR2 FYNNEI. Trimming removed 4 bases at V and 6 bases at J, with 11 bases between. The CDR3 is 13 amino acids.

This chain connects TRBV27 to TRBJ2-1; TRBD2 aligns across 8 bases. Germline lookup yields CDR1 MNHEY and CDR2 SMNVEV (reference sequence). CDR3 length: 15 residues. V lost 3 bases to trimming and J lost 9 bases; unmatched junction nucleotides: 10. The CDR3 DNA sequence: TGTGCCAGCAGTTTGAAGGGAGCGGGGGTGGGTGAGCAGTTCTTC. The encoded protein is CASSLKGAGVGEQFF.

The genes are TRBV6-1 and TRBJ2-7; 9 bases line up with TRBD2. The germline V gene has CDR1 MNHNS and CDR2 SASEGT. J gave up 2 bases and V 5 bases, and 1 base lay outside the gene matches. The CDR3 length is 13 residues. The CDR3, as DNA: TGTGCCAGCAGTCTAGCGGGACCCTACGAGCAGTACTTC. It yields the protein CASSLAGPYEQYF.

The chain uses TRBV7-8 and TRBJ2-3; 7 nucleotides match TRBD2. The CDR3 has 16 amino acids. Trimming cost V 5 bases and J 3 bases; bases outside gene matches: 11. Germline lookup yields CDR1 SGHVS and CDR2 FQNEAQ. In DNA form, the CDR3 reads TGTGCCAGCAGCCAAAAAGTAGCGGGTTTGACAGATACGCAGTATTTT. It is translated as CASSQKVAGLTDTQYF.

The rearrangement joins TRBV9 to TRBJ2-7; 9 bases are a match to TRBD2. CDR3 length: 14 residues. The V gene's germline CDR1 is SGDLS and CDR2 YYNGEE. J lost 5 bases, V lost 0 bases, and 3 bases had no gene match. The CDR3 spells CASSVVSGSDEQYF. DNA of the CDR3: TGTGCCAGCAGCGTAGTTAGCGGGAGCGACGAGCAGTACTTC. Filled out from reference TRBV9 and TRBJ2-7, the complete variable domain reads DSGVTQTPKHLITATGQRVTLRCSPRSGDLSVYWYQQSLDQGLQFLIQYYNGEERAKGNILERFSAQQFPDLHSELNLSSLELGDSALYFCASSVVSGSDEQYFGPGTRLTVT.

The chain is built from TRBV30 and TRBJ2-5; 13 nucleotides match TRBD2. The J call may be wrong; the DNA end is better matched by TRBJ2-7. The CDR3 sequence is 17 residues long. Germline assignment: CDR1 GTSNPN and CDR2 SVGIG (reference sequence). Written as DNA, the CDR3 is TGTGCCTGGAGCGCCCCCGGGACTAGCGGGAAAAGCTACGAGCAGTACTTC. Amino acid sequence: CAWSAPGTSGKSYEQYF.

This clone has just one count. This sequence joins TRBV30 and TRBJ2-5, with D possibly matching TRBD2 (5 bases). With 2 bases removed from V and 5 bases from J, the gap between germline ends came to 18 bases. Germline CDR1 reads GTSNPN; CDR2 reads SVGIG (reference sequence). The CDR3 contains 15 residues. In DNA form, the CDR3 reads TGTGCCTGGAGTCCGTCTAGCCTGACTTGGGAGACCCAGTACTTC. It specifies CAWSPSSLTWETQYF.

This chain connects TRBV18 to TRBJ1-1; 7 bases are shared with TRBD1. This CDR3 spans 13 amino acids. Losses at the gene ends were 4 bases for V and 11 bases for J; bases not matched to a gene: 10. CDR1 KGHSH and CDR2 LQKENI come from the germline V gene. The CDR3 spells CASSLGSGQVAFF. In DNA, the CDR3 is TGTGCCAGCTCACTGGGGAGCGGACAGGTGGCTTTCTTT.

The V gene is TRBV6-6, the J gene TRBJ1-6; D remains ambiguous. Trimming pared 3 bases from V and 10 bases from J, leaving 10 bases between. CDR1 and CDR2 from the germline V gene are MNHNY and SVGAGI (reference sequence). This CDR3 spans 13 amino acids. The DNA of the CDR3 is TGTGCCAGCAGTTATATTCGGCGGTCACCCCTCCACTTT. Residues: CASSYIRRSPLHF.

The genes are TRBV7-2 and TRBJ2-7; D unresolved. CDR1 is SGHTA, CDR2 FQGNSA, per germline. V dropped 1 base and J dropped 4 bases, with 14 bases sitting between them. The CDR3 extends over 15 amino acids. The CDR3 DNA follows: TGTGCCAGCAGCTTAGGAGTCGGCGGCTCTTACGAGCAGTACTTC. Protein sequence: CASSLGVGGSYEQYF.

This clone has only one observation. This chain uses TRBV10-1 with TRBJ2-7; possibly TRBD1 for D (5 bases). The CDR3 loop spans 14 amino acids. Trimming took off 3 bases at V and 0 bases at J, with 9 bases between the two ends. CDR1 and CDR2 from the germline V gene are WNHNN and SYGVQD (reference sequence). The chain's CDR3 is CASSDRRDSYEQYF. In DNA form, the CDR3 reads TGCGCCAGCAGTGATCGCAGGGACTCCTACGAGCAGTACTTC.

This clone has only one observation. The chain recombines TRBV7-9 with TRBJ2-2; 11 positions match TRBD2. Germline assignment: CDR1 SEHNR and CDR2 FQNEAQ (reference sequence). The CDR3 extends over 16 amino acids. J lost 6 bases, V lost 4 bases, and 7 bases had no gene match. In DNA, the CDR3 is TGTGCCAGCAGCTCACTAGCGGGAGAAGGGGCCGGGGAGCTGTTTTTT. Protein product: CASSSLAGEGAGELFF.

The chain recombines TRBV19 with TRBJ2-3; the match to TRBD2 covers 12 bases. CDR3 size: 14 residues. Trimming removed 1 base from V and 9 bases from J; junction bases left unmatched: 2. Germline CDR1 and CDR2: LNHDA and SQIVND (reference sequence). The CDR3: CASSIGLAGDTQYF. As DNA, the CDR3 is TGTGCCAGTAGTATAGGACTAGCGGGAGACACGCAGTATTTT. The full variable domain, its missing parts supplied by reference TRBV19 and TRBJ2-3, is DGGITQSPKYLFRKEGQNVTLSCEQNLNHDAMYWYRQDPGQGLRLIYYSQIVNDFQKGDIAEGYSVSREKKESFPLTVTSAQKNPTAFYLCASSIGLAGDTQYFGPGTRLTVL.